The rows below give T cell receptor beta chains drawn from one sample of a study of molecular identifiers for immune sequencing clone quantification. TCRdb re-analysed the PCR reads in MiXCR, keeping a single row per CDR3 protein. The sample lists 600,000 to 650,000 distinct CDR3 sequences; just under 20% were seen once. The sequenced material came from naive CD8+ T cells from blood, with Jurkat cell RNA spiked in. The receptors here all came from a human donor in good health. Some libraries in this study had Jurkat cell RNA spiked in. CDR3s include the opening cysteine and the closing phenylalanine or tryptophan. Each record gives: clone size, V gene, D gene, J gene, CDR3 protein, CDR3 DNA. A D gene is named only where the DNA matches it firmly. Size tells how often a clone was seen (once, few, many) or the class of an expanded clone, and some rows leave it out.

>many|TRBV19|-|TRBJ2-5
CASSIWASSEETQYF
TGTGCCAGTAGTATATGGGCGAGCAGTGAAGAGACCCAGTACTTC
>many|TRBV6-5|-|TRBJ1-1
CASSYLTKTEAFF
TGTGCCAGCAGTTACTTAACGAAGACTGAAGCTTTCTTT
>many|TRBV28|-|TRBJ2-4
CASSPEGPAAFF
TGTGCCAGCAGTCCGGAGGGCCCAGCCGCTTTCTTC
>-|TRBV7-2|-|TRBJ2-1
CASGLGGLDEQFF
TGTGCCAGCGGCTTGGGCGGTCTGGATGAGCAGTTCTTC
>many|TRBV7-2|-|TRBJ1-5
CASSLVAVSNQPQHF
TGTGCCAGCAGCTTAGTGGCAGTCAGCAATCAGCCCCAGCATTTT
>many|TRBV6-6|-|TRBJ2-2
CASRPIGESNTGELFF
TGTGCCAGCAGGCCTATAGGGGAGTCGAACACCGGGGAGCTGTTTTTT
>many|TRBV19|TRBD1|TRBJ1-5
CASRGDRYNQPQHF
TGTGCCAGTAGGGGGGACAGATACAATCAGCCCCAGCATTTT
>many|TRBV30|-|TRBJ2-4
CAWSDGIKNIQYF
TGTGCCTGGAGCGACGGAATCAAAAACATTCAGTACTTC
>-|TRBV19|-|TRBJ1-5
CASSTNGGPAQHF
TGTGCCAGTAGTACAAACGGGGGGCCGGCCCAGCATTTT
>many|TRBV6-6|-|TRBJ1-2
CASSYPQGNTDNYGYTF
TGTGCCAGCAGTTACCCACAGGGTAATACCGACAACTATGGCTACACCTTC
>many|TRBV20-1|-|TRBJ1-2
CSADAGYTF
TGCAGTGCCGATGCAGGCTACACCTTC
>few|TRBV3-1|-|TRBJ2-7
CASRAEEGYEQYF
TGTGCCAGCCGGGCGGAGGAGGGCTACGAGCAGTACTTC
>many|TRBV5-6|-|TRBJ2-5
CASSLPPEETQYF
TGTGCCAGCAGCCTTCCCCCGGAAGAGACCCAGTACTTC
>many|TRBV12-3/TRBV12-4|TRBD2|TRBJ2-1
CASSGTSGGNEQFF
TGTGCCAGCAGCGGGACTAGCGGGGGCAATGAGCAGTTCTTC
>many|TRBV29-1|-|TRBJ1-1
CSVPLGNTEAFF
TGCAGCGTTCCACTCGGAAACACTGAAGCTTTCTTT
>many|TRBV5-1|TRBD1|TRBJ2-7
CASSLGTGLKTYEQYF
TGCGCCAGCAGCTTGGGGACAGGTTTGAAAACCTACGAGCAGTACTTC
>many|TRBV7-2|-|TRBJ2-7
CASSLASQGGYEQYF
TGTGCCAGCAGCTTAGCGAGCCAGGGGGGCTACGAGCAGTACTTC
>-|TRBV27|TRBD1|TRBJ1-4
CASSWDRPISYEKLFF
TGTGCCAGCAGCTGGGACAGGCCGATCTCCTATGAAAAACTGTTTTTT
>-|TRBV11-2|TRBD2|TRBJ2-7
CASSATRTSYAYEQYF
TGTGCCAGCAGCGCTACACGGACTAGCTATGCCTACGAGCAGTACTTC
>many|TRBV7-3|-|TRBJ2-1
CASSPAGSYNEQFF
TGTGCCAGCAGCCCGGCCGGCTCCTACAATGAGCAGTTCTTC
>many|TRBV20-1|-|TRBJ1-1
CSAPAQGRMNTEAFF
TGCAGTGCCCCTGCCCAAGGACGGATGAACACTGAAGCTTTCTTT
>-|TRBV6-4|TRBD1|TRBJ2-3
CASSDQYTGDGTDTQYF
TGTGCCAGCAGTGACCAGTACACAGGGGATGGCACAGATACGCAGTATTTT
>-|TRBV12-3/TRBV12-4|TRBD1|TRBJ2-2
CASSYDRVTGELFF
TGTGCCAGCAGTTATGACAGGGTCACCGGGGAGCTGTTTTTT
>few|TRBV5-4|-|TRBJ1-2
CASSLRHEAGRNGYTF
TGTGCCAGCAGCTTGAGGCATGAGGCAGGCAGGAATGGCTACACCTTC
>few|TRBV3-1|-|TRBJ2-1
CASRGVSSYNEQFF
TGTGCCAGCAGAGGGGTCAGTTCCTACAATGAGCAGTTCTTC
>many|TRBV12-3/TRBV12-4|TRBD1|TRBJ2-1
CASSLYRGNEQFF
TGTGCCAGCAGTTTATACAGGGGGAATGAGCAGTTCTTC
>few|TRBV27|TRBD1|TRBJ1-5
CASSPRTGRLNQPQHF
TGTGCCAGCAGTCCAAGGACAGGGAGGCTGAATCAGCCCCAGCATTTT
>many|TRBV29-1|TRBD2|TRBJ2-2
CSVRGTSGTGELFF
TGCAGCGTCCGGGGGACTAGCGGTACCGGGGAGCTGTTTTTT
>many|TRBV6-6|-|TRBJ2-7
CASSYSGGGAPSEQYF
TGTGCCAGCAGTTACTCGGGGGGTGGGGCCCCTAGCGAGCAGTACTTC